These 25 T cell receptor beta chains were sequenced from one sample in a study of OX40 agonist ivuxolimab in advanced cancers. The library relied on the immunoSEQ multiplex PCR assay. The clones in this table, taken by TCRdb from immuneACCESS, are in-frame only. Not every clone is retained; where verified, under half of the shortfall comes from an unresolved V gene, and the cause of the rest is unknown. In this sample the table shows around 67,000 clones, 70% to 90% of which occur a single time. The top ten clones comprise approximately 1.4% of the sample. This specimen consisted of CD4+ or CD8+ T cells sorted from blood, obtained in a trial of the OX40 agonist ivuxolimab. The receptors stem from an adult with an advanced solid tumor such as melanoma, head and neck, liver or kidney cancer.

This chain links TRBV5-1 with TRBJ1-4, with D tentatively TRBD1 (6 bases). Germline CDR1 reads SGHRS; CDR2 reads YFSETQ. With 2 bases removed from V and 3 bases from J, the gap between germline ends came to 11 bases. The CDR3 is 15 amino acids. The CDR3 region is CASSFGGAANEKLFF. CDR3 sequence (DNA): TGCGCCAGCAGCTTCGGGGGGGCTGCTAATGAAAAACTGTTTTTT.

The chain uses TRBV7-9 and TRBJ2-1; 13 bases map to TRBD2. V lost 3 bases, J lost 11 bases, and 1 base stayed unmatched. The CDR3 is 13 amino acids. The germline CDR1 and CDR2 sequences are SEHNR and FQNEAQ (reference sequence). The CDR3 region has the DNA TGTGCCAGCAGCTTGGGGACTAGCGGGAAGCAGTTCTTC. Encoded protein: CASSLGTSGKQFF.

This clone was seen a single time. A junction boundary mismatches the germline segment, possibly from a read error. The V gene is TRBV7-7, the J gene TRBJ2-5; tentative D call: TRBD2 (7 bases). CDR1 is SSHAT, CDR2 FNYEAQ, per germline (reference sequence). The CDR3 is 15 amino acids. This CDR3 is CASSPLGGPEETQYF. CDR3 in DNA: TGTGCTAGCAGCCCCCTCGGGGGGCCTGAAGAGACCCAGTACTTC.

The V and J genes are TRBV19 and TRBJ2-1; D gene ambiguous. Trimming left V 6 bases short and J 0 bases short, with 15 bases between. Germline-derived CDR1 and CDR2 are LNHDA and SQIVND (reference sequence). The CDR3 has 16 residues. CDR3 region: CASSEQHWSSYNEQFF. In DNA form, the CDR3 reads TGTGCCAGTAGCGAACAGCATTGGAGCTCCTACAATGAGCAGTTCTTC.

CDR3 DNA sequence: TGTGCCAGCAGTCCTCTAGCTTTCTACGAGCAGTACTTC. This encodes CASSPLAFYEQYF. J is TRBJ2-7 and V is TRBV6-5; D possibly corresponds to TRBD2 (5 bases). Germline V CDR1 and CDR2: MNHEY, SVGAGI. The germline V and J ends were trimmed by 5 bases and 3 bases, with 11 bases remaining between them. This CDR3 is 13 amino acids long.

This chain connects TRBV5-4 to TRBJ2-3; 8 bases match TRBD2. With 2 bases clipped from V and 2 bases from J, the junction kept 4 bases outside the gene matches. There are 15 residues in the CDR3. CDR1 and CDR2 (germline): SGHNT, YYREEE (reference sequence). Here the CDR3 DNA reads TGTGCCAGCAGCTTCCGGACTAGCTACACAGATACGCAGTATTTT. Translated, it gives CASSFRTSYTDTQYF.

CDR3 loop: CACQGAIDEQYF. The CDR3 DNA follows: TGTGCCTGTCAGGGGGCGATCGACGAGCAGTACTTC. The chain combines TRBV30 with TRBJ2-7; 8 bases are shared with TRBD1. V shed 6 bases, J shed 5 bases, and the junction held 6 bases outside the gene matches. This CDR3 spans 12 amino acids. Germline CDR1 is GTSNPN and CDR2 is SVGIG (reference sequence).

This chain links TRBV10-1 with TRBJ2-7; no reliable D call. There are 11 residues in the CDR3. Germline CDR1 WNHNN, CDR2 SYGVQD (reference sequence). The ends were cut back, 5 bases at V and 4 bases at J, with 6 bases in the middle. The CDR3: CASSKGYEQYF. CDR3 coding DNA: TGCGCCAGCAGTAAAGGGTACGAGCAGTACTTC.

CDR3 sequence: CATRQAPGMNTEAFF. Written as DNA, the CDR3 is TGTGCCACCCGACAGGCCCCGGGGATGAACACTGAAGCTTTCTTT. V gene TRBV10-3 combines with J gene TRBJ1-1; D is possibly TRBD1 (6 bases). The ends were cut back, 10 bases at V and 0 bases at J, with 18 bases in the middle. This CDR3 is built from 15 residues. Per germline, CDR1 ENHRY and CDR2 SYGVKD.

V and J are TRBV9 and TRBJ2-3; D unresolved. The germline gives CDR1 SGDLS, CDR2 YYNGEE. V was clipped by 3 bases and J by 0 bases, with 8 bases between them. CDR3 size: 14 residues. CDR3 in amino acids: CASSAALSTDTQYF. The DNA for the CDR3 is TGTGCCAGCAGCGCAGCGCTGAGCACAGATACGCAGTATTTT.

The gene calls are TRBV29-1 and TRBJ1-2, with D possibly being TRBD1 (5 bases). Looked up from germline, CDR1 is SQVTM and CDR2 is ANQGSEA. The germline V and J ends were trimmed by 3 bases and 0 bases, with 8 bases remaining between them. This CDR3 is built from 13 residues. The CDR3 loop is CSVDDRANYGYTF. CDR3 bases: TGCAGCGTTGATGACAGAGCTAACTATGGCTACACCTTC. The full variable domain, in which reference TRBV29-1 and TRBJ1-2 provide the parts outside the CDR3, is SAVISQKPSRDICQRGTSLTIQCQVDSQVTMMFWYRQQPGQSLTLIATANQGSEATYESGFVIDKFPISRPNLTFSTLTVSNMSPEDSSIYLCSVDDRANYGYTFGSGTRLTVV.

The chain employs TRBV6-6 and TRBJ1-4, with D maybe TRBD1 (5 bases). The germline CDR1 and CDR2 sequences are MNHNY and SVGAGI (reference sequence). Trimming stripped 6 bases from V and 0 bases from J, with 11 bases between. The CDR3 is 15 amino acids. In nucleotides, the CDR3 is TGTGCCAGCAGGACCGACAGAGCAACTAATGAAAAACTGTTTTTT. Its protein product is CASRTDRATNEKLFF.

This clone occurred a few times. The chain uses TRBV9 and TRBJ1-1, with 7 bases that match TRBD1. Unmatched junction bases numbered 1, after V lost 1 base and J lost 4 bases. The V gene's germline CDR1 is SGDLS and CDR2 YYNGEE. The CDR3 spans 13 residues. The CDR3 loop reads CASSVQGVTEAFF. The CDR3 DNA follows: TGTGCCAGCAGCGTACAGGGGGTCACTGAAGCTTTCTTT.

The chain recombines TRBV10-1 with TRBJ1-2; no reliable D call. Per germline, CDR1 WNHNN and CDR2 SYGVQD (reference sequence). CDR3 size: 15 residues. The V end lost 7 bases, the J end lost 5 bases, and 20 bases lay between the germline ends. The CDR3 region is CASKNTSRTVYGYTF. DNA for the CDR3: TGCGCCAGCAAGAACACAAGTAGGACGGTATATGGCTACACCTTC.

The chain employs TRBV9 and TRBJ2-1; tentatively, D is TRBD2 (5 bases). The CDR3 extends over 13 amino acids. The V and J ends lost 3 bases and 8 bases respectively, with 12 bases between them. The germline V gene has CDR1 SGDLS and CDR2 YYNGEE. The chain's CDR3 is CASSAPGGHEQFF. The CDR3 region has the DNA TGTGCCAGCAGCGCCCCAGGAGGCCATGAGCAGTTCTTC.

Here the CDR3 reads CASSSPRDSNEKLFF. The CDR3 region has the DNA TGTGCCAGCAGCTCTCCCAGGGACAGTAATGAAAAACTGTTTTTT. The gene calls are TRBV5-4 and TRBJ1-4; 7 bases line up with TRBD1. This CDR3 has 15 residues. CDR1 is SGHNT and CDR2 is YYREEE in the germline V gene (reference sequence). Trimming took 3 bases from V and 4 from J; bases not matched to a gene: 6.

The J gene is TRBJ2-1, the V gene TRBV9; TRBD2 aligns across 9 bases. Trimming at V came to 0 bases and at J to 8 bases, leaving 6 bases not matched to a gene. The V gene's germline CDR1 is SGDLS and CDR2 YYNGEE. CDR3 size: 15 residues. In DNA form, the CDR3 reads TGTGCCAGCAGCGTAGTTGATAGCGGGAGCCATGAGCAGTTCTTC. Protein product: CASSVVDSGSHEQFF.

Here the CDR3 DNA reads TGTGCCAGCAGCGAGGCGGAGTTGCAGTACTTC. Translation gives CASSEAELQYF. The chain has TRBV7-8 and TRBJ2-7; unclear D gene. The germline gives CDR1 SGHVS, CDR2 FQNEAQ. This CDR3 has 11 residues. The germline V and J ends were trimmed by 5 bases and 9 bases, with 11 bases remaining between them.

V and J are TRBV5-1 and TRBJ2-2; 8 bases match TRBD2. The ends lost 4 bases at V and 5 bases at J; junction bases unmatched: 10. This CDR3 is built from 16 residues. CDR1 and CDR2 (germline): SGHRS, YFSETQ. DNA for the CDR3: TGCGCCAGCAGCGCCCTTAGCGGGATGAATACCGGGGAGCTGTTTTTT. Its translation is CASSALSGMNTGELFF. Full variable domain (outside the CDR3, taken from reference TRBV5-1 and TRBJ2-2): KAGVTQTPRYLIKTRGQQVTLSCSPISGHRSVSWYQQTPGQGLQFLFEYFSETQRNKGNFPGRFSGRQFSNSRSEMNVSTLELGDSALYLCASSALSGMNTGELFFGEGSRLTVL.

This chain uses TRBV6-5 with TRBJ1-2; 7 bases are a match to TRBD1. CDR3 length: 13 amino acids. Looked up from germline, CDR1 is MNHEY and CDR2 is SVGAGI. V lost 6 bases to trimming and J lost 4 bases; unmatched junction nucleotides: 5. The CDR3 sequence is CASSSDRVYGYTF. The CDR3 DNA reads TGTGCCAGCAGCAGTGACAGGGTCTATGGCTACACCTTC.

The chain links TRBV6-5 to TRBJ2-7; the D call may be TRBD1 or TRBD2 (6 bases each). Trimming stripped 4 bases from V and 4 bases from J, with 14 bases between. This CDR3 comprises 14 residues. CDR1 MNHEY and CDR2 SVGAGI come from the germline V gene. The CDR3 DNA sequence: TGTGCCAGCAGTTTTTCCGGGGGCAGATACGAGCAGTACTTC. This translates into CASSFSGGRYEQYF.

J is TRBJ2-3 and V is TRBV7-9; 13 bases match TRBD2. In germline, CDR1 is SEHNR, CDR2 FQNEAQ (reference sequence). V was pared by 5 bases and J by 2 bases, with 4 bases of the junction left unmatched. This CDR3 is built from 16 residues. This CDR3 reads CASSPGLAGLTDTQYF. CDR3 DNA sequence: TGTGCCAGCAGCCCGGGACTAGCGGGACTCACAGATACGCAGTATTTT. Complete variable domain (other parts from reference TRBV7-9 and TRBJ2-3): DTGVSQNPRHKITKRGQNVTFRCDPISEHNRLYWYRQTLGQGPEFLTYFQNEAQLEKSRLLSDRFSAERPKGSFSTLEIQRTEQGDSAMYLCASSPGLAGLTDTQYFGPGTRLTVL.

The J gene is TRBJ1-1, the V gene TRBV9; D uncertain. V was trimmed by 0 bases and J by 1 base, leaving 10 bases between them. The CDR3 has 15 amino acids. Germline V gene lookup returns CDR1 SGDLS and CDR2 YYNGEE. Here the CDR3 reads CASSVDVLGNTEAFF. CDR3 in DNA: TGTGCCAGCAGCGTAGACGTTTTGGGGAACACTGAAGCTTTCTTT.

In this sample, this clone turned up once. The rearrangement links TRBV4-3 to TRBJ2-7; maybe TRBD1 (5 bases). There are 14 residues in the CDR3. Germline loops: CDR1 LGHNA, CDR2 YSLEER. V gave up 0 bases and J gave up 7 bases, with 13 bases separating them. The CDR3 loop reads CASSQDIREREQYF. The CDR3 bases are TGCGCCAGCAGCCAAGATATCAGGGAAAGGGAGCAGTACTTC.

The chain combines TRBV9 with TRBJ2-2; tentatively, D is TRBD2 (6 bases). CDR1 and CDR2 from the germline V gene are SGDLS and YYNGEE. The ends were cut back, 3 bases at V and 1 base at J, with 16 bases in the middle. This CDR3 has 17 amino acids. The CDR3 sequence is CASSAFSSVGNTGELFF. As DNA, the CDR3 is TGTGCCAGCAGCGCATTTTCTAGCGTGGGGAACACCGGGGAGCTGTTTTTT.